The present T cell receptor beta chain was sequenced within a study of OX40 agonist ivuxolimab in advanced cancers. The V end was cut by 6 bases, the J end by 2 bases, with 10 bases between. This CDR3 is 13 amino acids long. CDR1 is MNHNS, CDR2 SASEGT, per germline. This clone was counted between two and nine times. TCRdb's table, derived via immunoSEQ multiplex PCR, lists solely in-frame clones and lacks some. The sample holds tens of thousands of clones, around 90% seen once. This clonotype originated in an adult with an advanced solid tumor such as melanoma, head and neck, liver or kidney cancer. Material: CD4+ or CD8+ T cells sorted from blood, obtained in a trial of the OX40 agonist ivuxolimab. The chain combines TRBV6-1 with TRBJ2-5; D not resolved. The CDR3 coding sequence is TGTGCCAGCAGCACAGTTGAGCAAGAGACCCAGTACTTC. This codes for CASSTVEQETQYF.